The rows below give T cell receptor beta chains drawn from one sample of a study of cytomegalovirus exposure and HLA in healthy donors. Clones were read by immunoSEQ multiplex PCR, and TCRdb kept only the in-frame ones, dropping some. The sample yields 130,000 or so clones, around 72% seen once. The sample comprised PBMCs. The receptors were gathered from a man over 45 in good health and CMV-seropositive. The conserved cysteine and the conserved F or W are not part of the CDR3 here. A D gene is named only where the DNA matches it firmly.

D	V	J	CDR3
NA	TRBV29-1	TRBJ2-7	SVGTPPYEQY
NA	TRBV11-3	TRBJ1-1	ASSLDRELQLNTEAF
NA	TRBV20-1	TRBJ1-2	SARGIDGYT
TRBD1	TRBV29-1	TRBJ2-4	SARGEQGARVNIQY
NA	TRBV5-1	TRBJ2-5	ASSLPLTGRETQY
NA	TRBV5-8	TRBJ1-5	ASSLTANQPQH
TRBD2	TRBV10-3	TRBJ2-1	AISRLAKNYNEQF
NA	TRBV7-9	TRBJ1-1	ASSQNRELQKGAEAF
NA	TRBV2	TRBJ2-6	ASSAGRGVAGANVLT
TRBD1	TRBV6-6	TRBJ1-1	ASRYAGTENTEAF
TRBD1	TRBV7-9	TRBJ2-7	ASSPRQGEKHEQY
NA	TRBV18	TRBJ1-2	ASSPSTTPEGYT
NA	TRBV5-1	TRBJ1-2	ASSLKDSGGYT
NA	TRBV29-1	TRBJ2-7	SVGFFGQTYEQY
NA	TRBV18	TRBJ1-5	ASSQGNNQPQH
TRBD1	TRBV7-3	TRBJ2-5	ASSLTGFRETQY
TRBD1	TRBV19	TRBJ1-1	ASRNYGQGNTEAF
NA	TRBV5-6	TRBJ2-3	ASSYIQNPTDTQY
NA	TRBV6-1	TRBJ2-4	ASRYENIQY
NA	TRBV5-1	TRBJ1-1	ASSYQRGAGTEAF
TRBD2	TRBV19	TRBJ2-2	ASSNPSGGADTGELF
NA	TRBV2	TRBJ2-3	ANSTPPPDTQY
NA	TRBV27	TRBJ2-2	ASASGGIAELF
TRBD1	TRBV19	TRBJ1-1	ASSMGQGWEAF
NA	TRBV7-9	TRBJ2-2	SSSPARGQQTNTGELF
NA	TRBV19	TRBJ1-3	ASSSPTGTGNTIY
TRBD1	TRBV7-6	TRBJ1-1	ASSKGQGSNAF
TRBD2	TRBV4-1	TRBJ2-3	ASSQGVASGGTDTQY
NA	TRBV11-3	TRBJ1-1	ASSLGPGTEAF
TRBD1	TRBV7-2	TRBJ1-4	ASSFQGAANEKLF
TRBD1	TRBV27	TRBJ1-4	ASSLTGGREKLF
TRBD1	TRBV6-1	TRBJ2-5	ASSGRDRVTETQY
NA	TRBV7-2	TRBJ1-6	ASSLNREGSPLH
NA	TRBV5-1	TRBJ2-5	ASSLGAGQPRAQY
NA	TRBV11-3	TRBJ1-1	ASSTGGDTEAF
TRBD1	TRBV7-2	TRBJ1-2	ASSVRDRASGYT
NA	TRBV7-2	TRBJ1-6	ASSPPLSYNSPLH